This entry lists 25 T cell receptor beta chains sequenced from one sample in a study of T-cell memory formation after mild COVID-19. TCRdb analysed the 5' RACE reads with MiXCR anew, one entry per CDR3 protein. Of hundreds of thousands of distinct CDR3 sequences listed, about 22% are singletons. Sequencing was carried out using PBMCs or a T cell subset sorted from them (not recorded which). The receptors here all came from an adult woman who had mild COVID-19 (a few samples of this study predate the infection). Cell type and time point are not known.

This rearrangement joins TRBV20-1 to TRBJ2-1; tentatively, D is TRBD2 (5 bases). The V end was cut by 0 bases, the J end by 6 bases, with 9 bases between. The CDR3 is made up of 13 amino acids. Germline CDR1 is DFQATT and CDR2 is SNEGSKA (reference sequence). The DNA for the CDR3 is TGCAGTGCTAGAGATGGGCTAGCCAATGAGCAGTTCTTC. This gives the protein CSARDGLANEQFF.

V and J are TRBV19 and TRBJ2-3; 7 nucleotides match TRBD2. The junction had 7 bases not matched to a gene; V was cut back by 8 bases and J by 2 bases. The CDR3 is 14 residues long. The germline V gene has CDR1 LNHDA and CDR2 SQIVND (reference sequence). The chain's CDR3 is CASGGGLNTDTQYF. The CDR3 region has the DNA TGTGCCAGTGGGGGGGGACTCAACACAGATACGCAGTATTTT.

This clonotype appeared a few times. This sequence joins TRBV4-3 and TRBJ2-2, with TRBD1 matching 8 bases. The CDR3 contains 16 residues. Germline-derived CDR1 and CDR2 are LGHNA and YSLEER. V shed 0 bases, J shed 3 bases, and the junction held 3 bases outside the gene matches. The CDR3 bases are TGCGCCAGCAGCCAAGATAACAGGGGGTACACCGGGGAGCTGTTTTTT. This codes for CASSQDNRGYTGELFF.

In this sample, this clonotype turned up a few times. V gene TRBV7-9 combines with J gene TRBJ1-2, with a weak D call TRBD1 (5 bases). Looked up from germline, CDR1 is SEHNR and CDR2 is FQNEAQ (reference sequence). The germline V and J ends were trimmed by 3 bases and 5 bases, with 10 bases remaining between them. This CDR3 has 13 amino acids. The CDR3 DNA sequence: TGTGCCAGCAGCTTTGCAGGGTCGTATGGCTACACCTTC. It specifies CASSFAGSYGYTF.

This clonotype appeared a few times. In DNA, the CDR3 is TGCAGTGCTAGAGATCCCGCTAAAGACAGGACAGATACGCAGTATTTT. Translating gives CSARDPAKDRTDTQYF. The chain has TRBV20-1 and TRBJ2-3, with D possibly being TRBD1 (6 bases). The germline CDR1 and CDR2 sequences are DFQATT and SNEGSKA (reference sequence). This CDR3 contains 16 residues. V was trimmed by 0 bases and J by 3 bases, leaving 16 bases between them.

This clonotype was detected a few times. This chain connects TRBV4-2 to TRBJ2-1; D may be TRBD2 (6 bases). Looked up from germline, CDR1 is LGHNA and CDR2 is YNFKEQ. The CDR3 totals 16 residues. The V end was cut by 1 base, the J end by 6 bases, with 16 bases between. CDR3 protein: CASSQATGVSANEQFF. The DNA of the CDR3 is TGTGCCAGCAGCCAAGCTACGGGAGTATCCGCCAATGAGCAGTTCTTC.

This clonotype was detected a few times. This chain uses TRBV27 with TRBJ2-3, with D perhaps being TRBD1 or TRBD2 (6 bases each). Germline CDR1 MNHEY, CDR2 SMNVEV (reference sequence). Deletions cut 3 bases from V and 11 bases from J, with 9 bases between. The CDR3 contains 11 residues. The CDR3 region is CASSLGGGQYF. Here the CDR3 DNA reads TGTGCCAGCAGTTTGGGGGGCGGGCAGTATTTT.

The V gene is TRBV4-2, the J gene TRBJ1-1, with D possibly matching TRBD1 (5 bases). The CDR3 has 14 amino acids. Germline V gene lookup returns CDR1 LGHNA and CDR2 YNFKEQ. Trimming took 4 bases from V and 1 from J, leaving 10 bases between them. The CDR3 loop reads CASSLATENTEAFF. In nucleotides, the CDR3 is TGTGCCAGCAGCCTTGCGACAGAGAACACTGAAGCTTTCTTT.

The chain is built from TRBV6-5 and TRBJ1-2, with D possibly matching TRBD1 (6 bases). From germline, CDR1 is MNHEY and CDR2 SVGAGI. Trimming took 6 bases from V and 3 from J, leaving 14 bases between them. CDR3 size: 14 residues. The CDR3 sequence is CASSGTGTHYGYTF. The DNA of the CDR3 is TGTGCCAGCAGCGGAACAGGGACCCACTATGGCTACACCTTC.

The rearrangement uses TRBV7-2 and TRBJ1-2; D is possibly TRBD1 (5 bases). V was shortened by 6 bases and J by 8 bases, with 16 bases between the two germline ends. The CDR3 extends over 13 amino acids. CDR1 SGHTA and CDR2 FQGNSA come from the germline V gene. In nucleotides, the CDR3 is TGTGCCAGCAGATTTACAGGCAGTAAAGGCTACACCTTC. It yields the protein CASRFTGSKGYTF.

The chain joins TRBV5-1 to TRBJ1-1; D ambiguous. The V end lost 4 bases, the J end lost 2 bases, and 15 bases lay between the germline ends. The CDR3 spans 15 residues. Per germline, CDR1 SGHRS and CDR2 YFSETQ. The CDR3 DNA reads TGCGCCAGCAGCAGCCCCCCAGACGACAACACTGAAGCTTTCTTT. Protein sequence: CASSSPPDDNTEAFF.

The chain is built from TRBV7-9 and TRBJ1-2; weak D call: TRBD1 (5 bases). The CDR3 has 16 residues. The V gene's germline CDR1 is SEHNR and CDR2 FQNEAQ (reference sequence). The germline V and J ends were trimmed by 4 bases and 8 bases, with 23 bases remaining between them. CDR3 in amino acids: CASSSRPIGAVVGYTF. The CDR3 DNA reads as TGTGCCAGCAGCTCCCGTCCCATTGGGGCTGTGGTCGGCTACACCTTC.

V gene TRBV7-9 combines with J gene TRBJ2-7; D gene ambiguous. The CDR3 is 15 residues long. V lost 1 base to trimming and J lost 5 bases, with 15 bases between them. Germline V gives CDR1 SEHNR, CDR2 FQNEAQ (reference sequence). The DNA for the CDR3 is TGTGCCAGCAGCTTAGTAGGAAATAGGCAAGACGAGCAGTACTTC. It yields the protein CASSLVGNRQDEQYF.

This clonotype appeared once. This sequence joins TRBV15 and TRBJ1-5, with D hard to call. Per germline, CDR1 LNHNV and CDR2 YYDKDF (reference sequence). The CDR3 has 15 residues. Trimming shortened V by 0 bases and J by 2 bases, and 8 bases separated the two germline ends. The CDR3 sequence is CATSRDLAGNQPQHF. The CDR3 region has the DNA TGTGCCACCAGCAGAGATCTGGCAGGCAATCAGCCCCAGCATTTT.

The chain uses TRBV27 and TRBJ2-1; the D gene is possibly TRBD1 (5 bases). V was cut by 2 bases and J by 9 bases, with 11 bases left in between. Germline CDR1 is MNHEY and CDR2 is SMNVEV (reference sequence). This CDR3 is 13 amino acids long. The CDR3 reads CASSLVSRGEQFF. CDR3 nucleotides: TGTGCCAGCAGTTTAGTTTCTAGGGGTGAGCAGTTCTTC.

The V and J genes are TRBV7-3 and TRBJ2-1; TRBD2 is a possible D gene (6 bases). Germline V gives CDR1 SGHTA, CDR2 FQGTGA. This CDR3 comprises 16 residues. The V end lost 0 bases, the J end lost 2 bases, and 11 bases lay between the germline ends. CDR3 region: CASSLTPGSPYNEQFF. The CDR3 nucleotides are TGTGCCAGCAGCTTAACTCCCGGGAGCCCCTACAATGAGCAGTTCTTC.

V gene TRBV9 combines with J gene TRBJ1-6; TRBD1 is a possible D gene (5 bases). Looked up from germline, CDR1 is SGDLS and CDR2 is YYNGEE. V lost 0 bases, J lost 0 bases, and 7 bases lay in between. The CDR3 has 16 amino acids. The CDR3 region has the DNA TGTGCCAGCAGCGTAGGACAGAGCTCCTATAATTCACCCCTCCACTTT. As protein: CASSVGQSSYNSPLHF.

This clonotype was found a few times. The chain is built from TRBV7-9 and TRBJ2-1; D not resolved. V lost 4 bases and J lost 5, with 6 bases in between. The germline V gene has CDR1 SEHNR and CDR2 FQNEAQ (reference sequence). The CDR3 has 12 amino acids. This chain's CDR3 is CASSSWNNEQFF. DNA of the CDR3: TGTGCCAGCAGCTCCTGGAACAATGAGCAGTTCTTC.

This clonotype has more than one count but fewer than ten. The V and J genes are TRBV4-1 and TRBJ1-1; a possible D gene is TRBD1 (5 bases). The V end was cut by 4 bases, the J end by 4 bases, with 13 bases between. Germline lookup yields CDR1 MGHRA and CDR2 YSYEKL. The CDR3 runs to 14 residues. The CDR3 here is CASSPGRGFTEAFF. The CDR3 DNA reads as TGCGCCAGCAGCCCAGGCCGGGGGTTCACTGAAGCTTTCTTT.

The table lists this clonotype with a count of one. This sequence joins TRBV20-1 and TRBJ2-7, with TRBD1 as a possible D gene (6 bases). The CDR3 has 14 residues. Per the germline V gene, CDR1 is DFQATT and CDR2 is SNEGSKA (reference sequence). V was cut by 5 bases and J by 0 bases, with 14 bases left in between. The CDR3 spells CSALRDTYSYEQYF. DNA of the CDR3: TGCAGTGCTCTCCGGGACACTTACTCCTACGAGCAGTACTTC.

The chain combines TRBV20-1 with TRBJ2-7, with D uncertain. Trimming cost V 1 base and J 7 bases, with 17 bases left between them. This CDR3 region has 14 residues. CDR1 DFQATT and CDR2 SNEGSKA come from the germline V gene (reference sequence). This CDR3 is CSARAPGPLKEQYF. CDR3 coding DNA: TGCAGTGCTAGAGCCCCGGGTCCCCTAAAGGAGCAGTACTTC.

V is TRBV7-9 and J is TRBJ1-4; the match to TRBD1 covers 9 bases. The trim removed 3 bases at V and 1 base at J, leaving 12 bases unmatched. The V gene's germline CDR1 is SEHNR and CDR2 FQNEAQ (reference sequence). The CDR3 length is 19 residues. CDR3 protein: CASSFFGGTGRRTNEKLFF. Written as DNA, the CDR3 is TGTGCCAGCAGCTTCTTTGGCGGGACAGGGCGACGAACTAATGAAAAACTGTTTTTT.

This rearrangement joins TRBV20-1 to TRBJ1-1; D is ambiguous. Germline lookup yields CDR1 DFQATT and CDR2 SNEGSKA (reference sequence). This CDR3 contains 14 residues. V lost 3 bases to trimming and J lost 0 bases, with 11 bases between them. CDR3 DNA: TGCAGTGCTAGCCACGTGGCGGTGAACACTGAAGCTTTCTTT. Its protein is CSASHVAVNTEAFF.

The J gene is TRBJ2-7, the V gene TRBV24-1; D perhaps matches TRBD2 (5 bases). The V gene's germline CDR1 is KGHDR and CDR2 SFDVKD. V lost 9 bases and J lost 4, with 15 bases in between. The CDR3 has 13 residues. CDR3 region: CATAPGELYEQYF. In DNA form, the CDR3 reads TGTGCCACCGCCCCCGGGGAGTTATACGAGCAGTACTTC.

The V and J genes are TRBV7-9 and TRBJ1-1, with 10 bases lining up with TRBD1. The CDR3 extends over 22 amino acids. Trimming cost V 0 bases and J 11 bases; bases outside gene matches: 30. Germline CDR1 is SEHNR and CDR2 is FQNEAQ (reference sequence). CDR3 sequence reads: CASSLAFMTGGITSVGVPRAFF. The CDR3, as DNA: TGTGCCAGCAGCTTAGCCTTTATGACAGGGGGCATAACTAGCGTTGGAGTTCCGCGTGCTTTCTTT. The entire variable domain, with the rest obtained from reference TRBV7-9 and TRBJ1-1, is as follows: DTGVSQNPRHKITKRGQNVTFRCDPISEHNRLYWYRQTLGQGPEFLTYFQNEAQLEKSRLLSDRFSAERPKGSFSTLEIQRTEQGDSAMYLCASSLAFMTGGITSVGVPRAFFGQGTRLTVV.